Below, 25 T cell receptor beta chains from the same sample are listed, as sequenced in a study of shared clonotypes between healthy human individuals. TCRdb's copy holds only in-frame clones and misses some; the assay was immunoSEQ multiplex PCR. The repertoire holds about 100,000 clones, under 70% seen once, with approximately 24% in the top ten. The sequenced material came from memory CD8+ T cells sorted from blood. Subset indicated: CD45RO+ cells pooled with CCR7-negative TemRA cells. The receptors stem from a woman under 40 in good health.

CDR3: CASSQPGNTEAFF. CDR3 in DNA: TGTGCCAGCAGCCAACCAGGGAACACTGAAGCTTTCTTT. This rearrangement joins TRBV5-6 to TRBJ1-1; D uncertain. Trimming removed 4 bases at V and 1 base at J, with 8 bases between. The germline V gene encodes CDR1 SGHDT and CDR2 YYEEEE. The CDR3 length is 13 residues.

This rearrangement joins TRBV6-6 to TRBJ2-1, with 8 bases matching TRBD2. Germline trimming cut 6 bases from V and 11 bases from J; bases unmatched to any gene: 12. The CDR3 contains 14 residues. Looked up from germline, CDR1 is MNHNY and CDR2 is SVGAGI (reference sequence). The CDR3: CASSQDSGGLKQFF. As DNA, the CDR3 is TGTGCCAGCAGCCAGGACAGCGGGGGACTTAAGCAGTTCTTC.

CDR3 sequence (DNA): TGTGCCAGCAGCTTAACGAAGGGGTACCAAGAGACCCAGTACTTC. Protein sequence: CASSLTKGYQETQYF. The chain uses TRBV7-9 and TRBJ2-5, with D possibly TRBD1 on 5 matching bases. The V gene lost 2 bases and the J gene lost 0 bases, with 10 bases spanning the gap. The germline V gene encodes CDR1 SEHNR and CDR2 FQNEAQ (reference sequence). The CDR3 loop spans 15 amino acids. The variable domain in full, completed from reference TRBV7-9 and TRBJ2-5, reads DTGVSQNPRHKITKRGQNVTFRCDPISEHNRLYWYRQTLGQGPEFLTYFQNEAQLEKSRLLSDRFSAERPKGSFSTLEIQRTEQGDSAMYLCASSLTKGYQETQYFGPGTRLLVL.

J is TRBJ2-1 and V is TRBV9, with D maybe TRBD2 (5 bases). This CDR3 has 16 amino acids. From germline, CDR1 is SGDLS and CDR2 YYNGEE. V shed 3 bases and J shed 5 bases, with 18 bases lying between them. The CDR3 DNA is TGTGCCAGCAGCGAGAGGGTGCTAGTGGGGAACAATGAGCAGTTCTTC. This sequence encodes CASSERVLVGNNEQFF. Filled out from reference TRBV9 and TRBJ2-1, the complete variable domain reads DSGVTQTPKHLITATGQRVTLRCSPRSGDLSVYWYQQSLDQGLQFLIQYYNGEERAKGNILERFSAQQFPDLHSELNLSSLELGDSALYFCASSERVLVGNNEQFFGPGTRLTVL.

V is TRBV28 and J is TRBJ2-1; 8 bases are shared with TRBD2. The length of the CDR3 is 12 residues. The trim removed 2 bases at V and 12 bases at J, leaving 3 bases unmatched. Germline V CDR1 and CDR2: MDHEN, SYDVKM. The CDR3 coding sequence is TGTGCCAGCAGTTTAGCCGGGACTAGGCAGTTCTTC. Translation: CASSLAGTRQFF.

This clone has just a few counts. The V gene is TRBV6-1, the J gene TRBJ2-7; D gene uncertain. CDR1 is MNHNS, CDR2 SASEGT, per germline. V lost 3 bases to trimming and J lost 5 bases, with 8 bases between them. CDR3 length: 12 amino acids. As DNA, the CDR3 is TGTGCCAGCAGTGATTGGGGTCACGAGCAGTACTTC. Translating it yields CASSDWGHEQYF.

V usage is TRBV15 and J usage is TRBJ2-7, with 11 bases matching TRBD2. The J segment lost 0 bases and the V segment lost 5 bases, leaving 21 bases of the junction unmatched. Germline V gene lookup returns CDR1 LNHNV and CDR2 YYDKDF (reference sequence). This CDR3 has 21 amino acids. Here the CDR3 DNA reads TGTGCCACCAGCGGACGGGACAGACCCCGGACTAGCGGGTCGAGCTCCTACGAGCAGTACTTC. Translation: CATSGRDRPRTSGSSSYEQYF.

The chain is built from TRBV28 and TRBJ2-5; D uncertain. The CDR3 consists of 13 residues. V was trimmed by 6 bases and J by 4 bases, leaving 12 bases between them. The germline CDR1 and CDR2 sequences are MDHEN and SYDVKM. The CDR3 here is CASSYLPAETQYF. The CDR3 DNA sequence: TGTGCCAGCAGCTACCTACCTGCAGAGACCCAGTACTTC. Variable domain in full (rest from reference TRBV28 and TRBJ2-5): DVKVTQSSRYLVKRTGEKVFLECVQDMDHENMFWYRQDPGLGLRLIYFSYDVKMKEKGDIPEGYSVSREKKERFSLILESASTNQTSMYLCASSYLPAETQYFGPGTRLLVL.

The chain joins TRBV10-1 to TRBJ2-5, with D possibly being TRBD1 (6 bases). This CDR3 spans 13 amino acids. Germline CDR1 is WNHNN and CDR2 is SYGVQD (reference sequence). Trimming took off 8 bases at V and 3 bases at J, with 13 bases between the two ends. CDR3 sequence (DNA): TGCGCCAGCGTCCTGCACAGGGAAGAGACCCAGTACTTC. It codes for CASVLHREETQYF.

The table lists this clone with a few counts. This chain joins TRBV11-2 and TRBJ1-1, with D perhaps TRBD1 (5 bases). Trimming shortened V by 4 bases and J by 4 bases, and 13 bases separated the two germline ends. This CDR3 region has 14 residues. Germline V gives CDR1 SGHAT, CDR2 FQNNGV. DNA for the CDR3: TGTGCCAGCAGCTCATGGGGGGAGCTCACTGAAGCTTTCTTT. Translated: CASSSWGELTEAFF. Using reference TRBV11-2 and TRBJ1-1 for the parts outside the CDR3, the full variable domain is EAGVAQSPRYKIIEKRQSVAFWCNPISGHATLYWYQQILGQGPKLLIQFQNNGVVDDSQLPKDRFSAERLKGVDSTLKIQPAKLEDSAVYLCASSSWGELTEAFFGQGTRLTVV.

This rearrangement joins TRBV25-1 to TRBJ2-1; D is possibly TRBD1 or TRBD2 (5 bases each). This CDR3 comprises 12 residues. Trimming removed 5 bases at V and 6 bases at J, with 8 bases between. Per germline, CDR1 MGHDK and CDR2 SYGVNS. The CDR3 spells CASSNGTNEQFF. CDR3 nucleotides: TGTGCCAGCAGTAACGGGACCAATGAGCAGTTCTTC.

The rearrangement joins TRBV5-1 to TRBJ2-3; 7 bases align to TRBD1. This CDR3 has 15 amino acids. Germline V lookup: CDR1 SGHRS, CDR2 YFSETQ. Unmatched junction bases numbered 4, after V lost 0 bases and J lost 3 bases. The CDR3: CASSLEGARTDTQYF. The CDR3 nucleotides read TGCGCCAGCAGCTTGGAGGGGGCGCGGACAGATACGCAGTATTTT.

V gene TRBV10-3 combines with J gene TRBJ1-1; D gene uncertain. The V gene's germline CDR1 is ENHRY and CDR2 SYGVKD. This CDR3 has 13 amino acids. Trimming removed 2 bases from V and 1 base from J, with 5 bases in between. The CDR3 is CAISEKENTEAFF. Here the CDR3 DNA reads TGTGCCATCAGTGAGAAAGAGAACACTGAAGCTTTCTTT.

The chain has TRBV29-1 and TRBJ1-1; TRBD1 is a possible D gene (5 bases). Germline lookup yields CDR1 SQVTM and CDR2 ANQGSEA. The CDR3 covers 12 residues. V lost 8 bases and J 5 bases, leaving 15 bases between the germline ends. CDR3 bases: TGCAGCCATCACGGGGGTGAAACTGAAGCTTTCTTT. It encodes CSHHGGETEAFF.

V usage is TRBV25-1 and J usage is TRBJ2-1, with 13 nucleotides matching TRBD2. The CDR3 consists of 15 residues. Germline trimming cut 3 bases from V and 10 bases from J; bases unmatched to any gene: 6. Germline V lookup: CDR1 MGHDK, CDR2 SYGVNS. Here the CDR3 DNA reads TGTGCCAGCAGTGACCGACTAGCGGGAGGCCCCGAGCAGTTCTTC. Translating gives CASSDRLAGGPEQFF.

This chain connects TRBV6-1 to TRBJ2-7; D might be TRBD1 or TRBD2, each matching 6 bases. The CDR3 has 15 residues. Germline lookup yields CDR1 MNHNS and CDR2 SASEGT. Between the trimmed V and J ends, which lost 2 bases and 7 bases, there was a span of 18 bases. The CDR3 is CASSESNDGGGEQYF. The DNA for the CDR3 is TGTGCCAGCAGTGAATCAAACGACGGGGGCGGTGAGCAGTACTTC.

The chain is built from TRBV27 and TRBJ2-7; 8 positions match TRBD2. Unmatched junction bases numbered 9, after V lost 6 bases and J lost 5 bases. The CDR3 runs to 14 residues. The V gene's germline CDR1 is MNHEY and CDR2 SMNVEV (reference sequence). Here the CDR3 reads CASRDIAGPHEQYF. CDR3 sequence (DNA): TGTGCCAGCAGGGACATAGCGGGACCCCACGAGCAGTACTTC.

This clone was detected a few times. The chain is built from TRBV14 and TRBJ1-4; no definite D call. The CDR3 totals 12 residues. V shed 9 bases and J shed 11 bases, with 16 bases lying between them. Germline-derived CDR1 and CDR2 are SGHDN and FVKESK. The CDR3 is CASRRGRDKLFF. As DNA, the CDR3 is TGTGCCAGTCGACGGGGTCGCGACAAACTGTTTTTT.

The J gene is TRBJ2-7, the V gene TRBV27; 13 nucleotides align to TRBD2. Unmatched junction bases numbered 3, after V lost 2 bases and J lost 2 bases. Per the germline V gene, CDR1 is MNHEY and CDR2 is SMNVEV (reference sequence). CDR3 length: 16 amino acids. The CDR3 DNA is TGTGCCAGCAGTTTAGTACTAGCGGGAGGGCCCTACGAGCAGTACTTC. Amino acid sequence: CASSLVLAGGPYEQYF.

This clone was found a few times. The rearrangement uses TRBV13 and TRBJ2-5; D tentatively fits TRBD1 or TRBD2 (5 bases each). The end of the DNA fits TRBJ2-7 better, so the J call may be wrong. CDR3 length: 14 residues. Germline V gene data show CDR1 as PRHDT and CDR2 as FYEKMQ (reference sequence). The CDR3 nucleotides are TGTGCCAGCAGCTTAGAAGGGGAGAGCTACGAGCAGTACTTC. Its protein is CASSLEGESYEQYF.

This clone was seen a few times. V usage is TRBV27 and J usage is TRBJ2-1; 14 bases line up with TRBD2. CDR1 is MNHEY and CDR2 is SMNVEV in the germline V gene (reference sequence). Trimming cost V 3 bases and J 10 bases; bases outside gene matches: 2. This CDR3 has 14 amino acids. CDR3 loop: CASSFGTSGREQFF. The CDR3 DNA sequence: TGTGCCAGCAGTTTCGGGACTAGCGGGAGAGAGCAGTTCTTC.

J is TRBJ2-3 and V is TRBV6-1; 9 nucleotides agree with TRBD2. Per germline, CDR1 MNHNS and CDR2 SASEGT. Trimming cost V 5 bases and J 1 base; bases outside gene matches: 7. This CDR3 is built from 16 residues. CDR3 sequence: CASSQGRTSGTDTQYF. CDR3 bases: TGTGCCAGCAGTCAAGGAAGGACTAGCGGCACAGATACGCAGTATTTT.

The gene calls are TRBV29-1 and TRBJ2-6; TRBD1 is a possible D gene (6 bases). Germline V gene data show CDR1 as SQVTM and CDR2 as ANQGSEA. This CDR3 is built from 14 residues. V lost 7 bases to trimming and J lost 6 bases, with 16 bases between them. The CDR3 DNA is TGCAGCGCCTCATGGGGGCCGGAGGCCAACGTCCTGACTTTC. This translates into CSASWGPEANVLTF.

In nucleotides, the CDR3 is TGCGCCAGCAGCCAAGTTGGGACAGTTTATAGCAATCAGCCCCAGCATTTT. It specifies CASSQVGTVYSNQPQHF. The V call is TRBV4-1, the J call TRBJ1-5; 7 bases match TRBD1. The CDR3 has 17 residues. CDR1 and CDR2 from the germline V gene are MGHRA and YSYEKL. V was clipped by 1 base and J by 0 bases; unmatched bases: 6.

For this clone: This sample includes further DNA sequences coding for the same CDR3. This chain's CDR3 is CATRGSRETQYF. In nucleotides, the CDR3 is TGTGCCACCAGGGGGTCAAGAGAGACCCAGTACTTC. The chain employs TRBV25-1 and TRBJ2-5; the match to TRBD1 covers 7 bases. V lost 10 bases and J lost 4; bases outside the gene matches: 6. Germline CDR1 reads MGHDK; CDR2 reads SYGVNS. The CDR3 consists of 12 residues.